In this sample, the clone carrying this TCR beta chain turned up a few times. The target antigen is unknown. V lost 0 bases and J 8 bases, leaving 9 bases between the germline ends. Per germline, CDR1 SGHRS and CDR2 YFSETQ. The CDR3 has 12 amino acids. 5'RACE template switching generated TCR cDNA, adding a universal primer site and UMIs. TCRdb recomputed calls from the 5' RACE reads with MiXCR, one row per CDR3 protein. Among 510,000 or so distinct CDR3 sequences, 15% to 20% were seen once, and the ten largest hold more than 13%. This specimen belongs to a study of T cells after yellow fever vaccination. Study conclusions and caveats: Weaker, the secondary response peaked sooner, at day 5 versus 15. After the booster, roughly 96% of CD4 and approximately 87% of CD8 primary-response clones were re-detected.

This sequence joins TRBV5-1 and TRBJ2-7; no definite D call. The sequencing used PBMCs, collected 15 days after the yellow fever booster vaccination. The source of this sequence is a man aged 30 to 39 who received the YFV17D yellow fever vaccine. CDR3 sequence: CASSLADQKQYF. The CDR3 bases are TGCGCCAGCAGCTTGGCCGATCAGAAGCAGTACTTC.